Below, one T cell receptor beta chain is given with its context. Mouse gene names apply. With the read ending 1 residue before the CDR3 end, the germline J gene is used to fill in that end. Using immunoSEQ multiplex PCR, the repertoire was profiled, and TCRdb retains in-frame clones only, with some absent. The repertoire includes thousands of clones, about 48% of them detected once, and about 6.7% sits in the top ten. Time point in this sample: mouse harvest day 7 after allogeneic transplant. Mouse grafts combined 10^7 T-cell-depleted bone marrow cells with 10^6 splenic CD5+ T cells. Tissues came from B6→BALB/c major-mismatch GVHD mice at day 7 or 14. The sample comes from a study of tissue T cells after allogeneic stem cell transplantation. This CDR3 has 14 amino acids. Germline assignment: CDR1 SGHSN and CDR2 HYEKVE. V lost 1 base and J 3 bases, leaving 8 bases between the germline ends.

The sample taken for sequencing was gut tissue. This sequence was found in a female BALB/c mouse given C57BL/6 T cells with graft-versus-host disease after an allogeneic hematopoietic cell transplant. The V and J genes are TRBV12-1 and TRBJ2-2, with D possibly called TRBD1 or TRBD2 (5 bases each). The CDR3 bases that were read are TGTGCCAGCTCTCTGAGGGGCGACACCGGGCAGCTCTAC. This translates into CASSLRGDTGQLY. The full CDR3 protein is CASSLRGDTGQLYF.